Listed below are T cell receptor beta chains from one sample, sequenced in a study of T cell changes during pregnancy in multiple sclerosis. Clones were read by immunoSEQ multiplex PCR, and TCRdb kept only the in-frame ones, dropping some. The data hold about 83,000 clones, with around 93% observed a single time. Sequencing used PBMCs, obtained in the first trimester of pregnancy. The receptors were sampled from a female donor in good health, serving as a control in a pregnancy study. Some clones in this sample may be carry-over from other donors' samples. The CDR3 runs from the conserved cysteine through the conserved F or W. D genes are given only for firm matches. The listing skips clone size in some rows; elsewhere it reads once, few, many or a size class.

D gene: TRBD1; J gene: TRBJ2-3; clone size: .; V gene: TRBV19; CDR3 protein: CASRDRGTDTQYF; CDR3 DNA: TGTGCCAGCCGGGACAGGGGCACAGATACGCAGTATTTT
D gene: TRBD2; J gene: TRBJ2-7; clone size: .; V gene: TRBV11-2; CDR3 protein: CASSLEGLAFYEQYF; CDR3 DNA: TGTGCCAGCAGCTTAGAGGGACTAGCTTTTTACGAGCAGTACTTC
D gene: TRBD2; J gene: TRBJ2-1; clone size: .; V gene: TRBV18; CDR3 protein: CASGPGLAGSYNEQFF; CDR3 DNA: TGTGCCAGCGGCCCGGGACTAGCGGGCTCCTACAATGAGCAGTTCTTC
D gene: .; J gene: TRBJ2-7; clone size: .; V gene: TRBV4-2; CDR3 protein: CASSIGQGAYEQYF; CDR3 DNA: TGTGCCAGCAGCATCGGACAAGGTGCGTACGAGCAGTACTTC
D gene: .; J gene: TRBJ1-4; clone size: once; V gene: TRBV28; CDR3 protein: CASSSPQFTPLEKLFF; CDR3 DNA: TGTGCCAGCAGTTCCCCTCAGTTCACGCCTCTTGAAAAACTGTTTTTT
D gene: TRBD2; J gene: TRBJ2-7; clone size: .; V gene: TRBV4-2; CDR3 protein: CASSFFPFGSGNYEQYF; CDR3 DNA: TGTGCCAGCAGCTTCTTCCCTTTCGGCAGCGGGAACTACGAGCAGTACTTC
D gene: .; J gene: TRBJ2-7; clone size: .; V gene: TRBV7-9; CDR3 protein: CASSLAQGGLTYEQYF; CDR3 DNA: TGTGCCAGCAGCTTAGCTCAAGGAGGGTTAACCTACGAGCAGTACTTC
D gene: .; J gene: TRBJ2-7; clone size: .; V gene: TRBV4-2; CDR3 protein: CASSLTSTGLASYEQYF; CDR3 DNA: TGTGCCAGCAGCCTCACGTCCACTGGTCTAGCCTCCTACGAGCAGTACTTC
D gene: .; J gene: TRBJ2-7; clone size: .; V gene: TRBV7-8; CDR3 protein: CASSPRTAPMAYEQYF; CDR3 DNA: TGTGCCAGCAGCCCCCGGACAGCCCCCATGGCATACGAGCAGTACTTC
D gene: TRBD1; J gene: TRBJ1-3; clone size: .; V gene: TRBV28; CDR3 protein: CASSPADRSSGNTIYF; CDR3 DNA: TGTGCCAGCAGTCCGGCGGACAGGAGCTCTGGAAACACCATATATTTT
D gene: TRBD2; J gene: TRBJ2-7; clone size: once; V gene: TRBV4-1; CDR3 protein: CASSQVQRDYEQYF; CDR3 DNA: TGCGCCAGCAGCCAAGTCCAGCGGGACTACGAGCAGTACTTC
D gene: TRBD2; J gene: TRBJ2-7; clone size: .; V gene: TRBV4-3; CDR3 protein: CASSPKSGLADYEQYF; CDR3 DNA: TGCGCCAGCAGCCCTAAATCGGGACTAGCTGACTACGAGCAGTACTTC
D gene: TRBD1; J gene: TRBJ1-6; clone size: .; V gene: TRBV9; CDR3 protein: CASSVGTDSNSPLHF; CDR3 DNA: TGTGCCAGCAGCGTCGGGACAGACAGTAATTCACCCCTCCACTTT
D gene: TRBD1; J gene: TRBJ2-1; clone size: .; V gene: TRBV27; CDR3 protein: CASSPAGQGANEQFF; CDR3 DNA: TGTGCCAGCAGTCCCGCCGGACAGGGGGCAAATGAGCAGTTCTTC
D gene: .; J gene: TRBJ1-5; clone size: .; V gene: TRBV19; CDR3 protein: CASSGGGSGNQPQHF; CDR3 DNA: TGTGCCAGTAGTGGGGGGGGCAGTGGCAATCAGCCCCAGCATTTT
D gene: TRBD2; J gene: TRBJ2-7; clone size: .; V gene: TRBV27; CDR3 protein: CASSFGQRGGSYEQYF; CDR3 DNA: TGTGCCAGCAGTTTTGGCCAGCGGGGAGGGTCCTACGAGCAGTACTTC
D gene: TRBD2; J gene: TRBJ2-7; clone size: .; V gene: TRBV19; CDR3 protein: CASSRTSGLHYEQYF; CDR3 DNA: TGTGCCAGTAGCCGGACTAGCGGACTACACTACGAGCAGTACTTC
D gene: .; J gene: TRBJ2-7; clone size: .; V gene: TRBV27; CDR3 protein: CASSFERDLPYEQYF; CDR3 DNA: TGTGCCAGCAGTTTCGAGAGGGATCTACCCTACGAGCAGTACTTC
D gene: .; J gene: TRBJ2-1; clone size: .; V gene: TRBV9; CDR3 protein: CASSSPYSGPDYNEQFF; CDR3 DNA: TGTGCCAGCAGCTCCCCTTATAGCGGCCCGGACTACAATGAGCAGTTCTTC
D gene: TRBD1; J gene: TRBJ2-1; clone size: once; V gene: TRBV5-1; CDR3 protein: CASSLHDRVGEQFF; CDR3 DNA: TGCGCCAGCAGCCTACACGACAGGGTTGGTGAGCAGTTCTTC
D gene: .; J gene: TRBJ2-3; clone size: .; V gene: TRBV5-4; CDR3 protein: CATSSPGMEQDTQYF; CDR3 DNA: TGTGCCACCTCCTCCCCGGGTATGGAGCAAGATACGCAGTATTTT
D gene: .; J gene: TRBJ2-7; clone size: .; V gene: TRBV28; CDR3 protein: CASNPHRSPEQYF; CDR3 DNA: TGTGCCAGCAACCCTCACAGGTCCCCCGAGCAGTACTTC
D gene: TRBD1; J gene: TRBJ2-7; clone size: .; V gene: TRBV5-1; CDR3 protein: CASTPYPGTEFYEQYF; CDR3 DNA: TGCGCCAGCACGCCGTATCCCGGGACAGAGTTCTACGAGCAGTACTTC